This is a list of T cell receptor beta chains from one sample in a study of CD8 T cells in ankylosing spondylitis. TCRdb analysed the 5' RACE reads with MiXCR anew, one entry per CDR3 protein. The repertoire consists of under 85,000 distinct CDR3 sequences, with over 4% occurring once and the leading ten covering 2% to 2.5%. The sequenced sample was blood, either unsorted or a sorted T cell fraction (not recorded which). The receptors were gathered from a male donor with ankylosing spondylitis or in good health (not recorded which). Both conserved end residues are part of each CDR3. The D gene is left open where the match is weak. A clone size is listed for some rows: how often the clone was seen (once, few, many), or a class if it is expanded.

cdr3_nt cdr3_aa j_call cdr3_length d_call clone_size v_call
TGTGCCAGTAGTATGTTAAGCAATCAGCCCCAGCATTTT CASSMLSNQPQHF TRBJ1-5 13 . many TRBV19
TGCGCCAGCAGCTCCGGCAGGGGGGATTACTATGGCTACACCTTC CASSSGRGDYYGYTF TRBJ1-2 15 TRBD1 many TRBV4-3
TGTGCCATCAGTGATGGGGTTAGCGGGGGGGGGAACCTCAATGAGCAGTTCTTC CAISDGVSGGGNLNEQFF TRBJ2-1 18 TRBD2 many TRBV10-3
TGCGCCAGCAGCTTGGCGACTAGCGGGGGACAAGAGACCCAGTACTTC CASSLATSGGQETQYF TRBJ2-5 16 TRBD2 many TRBV5-1
TGCAGTGCTTCTGTACAGGGTTATAGCAATCAGCCCCAGCATTTT CSASVQGYSNQPQHF TRBJ1-5 15 . many TRBV20-1
TGCAGTGCTAGAGATTCGGCAGGTCCCTACGAGCAGTACTTC CSARDSAGPYEQYF TRBJ2-7 14 . many TRBV20-1
TGTGCCAGCAGCTTGGAGGCCGCGCGGGATGAGCAGTTCTTC CASSLEAARDEQFF TRBJ2-1 14 . many TRBV5-6
TGTGGGGCCAGTGATTTTGCCCCCAGAACTCAGGGGGCGCATTATAGAAGCAATCAGCCCCAGCATTTT CGASDFAPRTQGAHYRSNQPQHF TRBJ1-5 23 TRBD1 . TRBV24-1
TGCGCCAGCAGCCTAGAACCGGGACAGGGCTTTAATGAAAAACTGTTTTTT CASSLEPGQGFNEKLFF TRBJ1-4 17 TRBD1 many TRBV5-1
TGCAGTGCTTCTACACAGTCCCTGGGCGCCGGGGAGCTGTTTTTT CSASTQSLGAGELFF TRBJ2-2 15 . many TRBV20-1
TGTGCCAGCAGCTTAGAAGGGCCCCAGCATTTT CASSLEGPQHF TRBJ1-5 11 . many TRBV7-8
TGCAGGCCGACAGGGGAAAACACAGATACGCAGTATTTT CRPTGENTDTQYF TRBJ2-3 13 TRBD1 many TRBV20-1
TGCGCCAGCAGCAACAGGGACAGATATTCCTCTGAAGCTTTCTTT CASSNRDRYSSEAFF TRBJ1-1 15 TRBD1 many TRBV5-1
TGTGCCAGCAGTGAGTCGCAGGCTACCTTAGCCAAAAACATTCAGTACTTC CASSESQATLAKNIQYF TRBJ2-4 17 . many TRBV2
TGCGCCAGCAACCCCGTACAGAAGAACACTGAAGCTTTCTTT CASNPVQKNTEAFF TRBJ1-1 14 . many TRBV5-1
TGTGCCAGCTCGAAGCTCTTGGATCAAGAGACCCAGTACTTC CASSKLLDQETQYF TRBJ2-5 14 . many TRBV12-3/TRBV12-4
TGTGCCAGCAGTTTTTGGATTGGTCCATACGAGCAGTACTTC CASSFWIGPYEQYF TRBJ2-7 14 . many TRBV28
TGCAGTGCTAGGTCTGAGCTTGGAGGCTACGAGCAGTACTTC CSARSELGGYEQYF TRBJ2-7 14 . many TRBV20-1
TGTGCCAGCAACGGGCGAGTTACCCGCACAGATACGCAGTATTTT CASNGRVTRTDTQYF TRBJ2-3 15 . many TRBV28
TGCGCCAGCAGCTGGGGAGAAGCAGATACGCAGTATTTT CASSWGEADTQYF TRBJ2-3 13 . many TRBV5-1
TGCGCCAGCAGTCCGAGGACAGGGATGAACACTGAAGCTTTCTTT CASSPRTGMNTEAFF TRBJ1-1 15 TRBD1 many TRBV5-1
TGTGCCAGCAGCTGGGGGGACAGCCGGGCTGCAGATACGCAGTATTTT CASSWGDSRAADTQYF TRBJ2-3 16 . many TRBV5-6
TGTGCCTGGAGTTCCTCAGGGGGCTACACCTTC CAWSSSGGYTF TRBJ1-2 11 . few TRBV30
TGTGCCAGCAGCCCCGGAGGGGCGAACGGGGAGCTGTTTTTT CASSPGGANGELFF TRBJ2-2 14 . . TRBV5-6
TGCAGTGGAGAGGGGCGGGGGGGCCTAGTTGATACGCAGTATTTT CSGEGRGGLVDTQYF TRBJ2-3 15 TRBD2 many TRBV20-1
TGTGCCAGCACCGACCTGACAGGTGACGAGCAGTACTTC CASTDLTGDEQYF TRBJ2-7 13 . many TRBV12-3/TRBV12-4
TGTGCCAGCAGTGTGATGGCGGGGAGATCCTACGAGCAGTACTTC CASSVMAGRSYEQYF TRBJ2-7 15 . many TRBV2
TGTGCCAGCTCACCTAAAACTGGACAGGCCTACGAGCAGTACTTC CASSPKTGQAYEQYF TRBJ2-7 15 TRBD1 many TRBV18
TGTGCCAACGGCTTTGGGGGGAACGAGCAGTACTTC CANGFGGNEQYF TRBJ2-7 12 . . TRBV12-3/TRBV12-4
TGCAGTGCTCCGCGCCGGGACAGGGGGGAAAAACTGTTTTTT CSAPRRDRGEKLFF TRBJ1-4 14 TRBD1 many TRBV20-1
TGTGCCAGCAGTGAAGGGACATTTGTAAAATGGGAGCAGTTCTTT CASSEGTFVKWEQFF TRBJ2-1 15 . many TRBV2
TGTGCCAGCAGCTTGGGGGGCCTAAGCGTTCATGAGCAGTTCTTC CASSLGGLSVHEQFF TRBJ2-1 15 . many TRBV5-6
TGCAGTGCTAGGACGTTCCTCCAAGTTCGGCACGGCTACACCTTC CSARTFLQVRHGYTF TRBJ1-2 15 . many TRBV20-1
TGCGCCAGCAGCTTGCTCACAGGGGTCTCCTACGAGCAGTACTTC CASSLLTGVSYEQYF TRBJ2-7 15 TRBD1 many TRBV5-1
TGTGCCAGCAATCGGCTGGGGCGGGATACGCAGTATTTT CASNRLGRDTQYF TRBJ2-3 13 . many TRBV28
TGTGCCAGCAGTAGGGACAGCACAACTAATGAAAAACTGTTTTTT CASSRDSTTNEKLFF TRBJ1-4 15 TRBD1 many TRBV2
TGTGCCTGGCACCCGAGGGCTAGCGGGTATGGTGAGCAGTACTTC CAWHPRASGYGEQYF TRBJ2-7 15 TRBD2 . TRBV30
TGCAGTGCTAGCCAACGACGGAACTCCTACGAGCAGTACTTC CSASQRRNSYEQYF TRBJ2-7 14 . many TRBV20-1
TGCGCCAGCAGCTCACGGATGAAAGGACAGGTCTCCTCTGGGGCCAACGTCCTGACTTTC CASSSRMKGQVSSGANVLTF TRBJ2-6 20 TRBD1 many TRBV5-1
TGCGCCAGCAGCTCTACAGGGTTTTCTGGCAATGAGCAGTTCTTC CASSSTGFSGNEQFF TRBJ2-1 15 . many TRBV5-1
TGCAGTGCTAAAGCGGGGGGGTTCAATGAGCAGTTCTTC CSAKAGGFNEQFF TRBJ2-1 13 TRBD2 many TRBV20-1
TGCGCCAGCAGCTCTATGAGCGGGGGGGCCAGTGGGGCCAACGTCCTGACTTTC CASSSMSGGASGANVLTF TRBJ2-6 18 TRBD2 many TRBV5-1
TGTACCAGCAAGGAAAGGGATGTTGTAGAGACCCAGTACTTC CTSKERDVVETQYF TRBJ2-5 14 . . TRBV28
TGCAGCGTCAGTTCCCAGGGACTGGAGGAAAAACTGTTTTTT CSVSSQGLEEKLFF TRBJ1-4 14 . many TRBV29-1
TGCGCCAGCAGCTTGGGTCAGGGTAACCCTGAAGCTTTCTTT CASSLGQGNPEAFF TRBJ1-1 14 . many TRBV5-1
TGCAGTGCTAGAGATTCGATCTGGGGGCGCGACACTGAAGCTTTCTTT CSARDSIWGRDTEAFF TRBJ1-1 16 . many TRBV20-1
TGCGCCAGCAGCCCCACCGGGACAGGGAACACTGAAGCTTTCTTT CASSPTGTGNTEAFF TRBJ1-1 15 TRBD1 many TRBV5-1
TGTGCCAGCAGCCAGGGGACTAGCTCTCTCCCAGATACGCAGTATTTT CASSQGTSSLPDTQYF TRBJ2-3 16 TRBD2 many TRBV14
TGCGCCAGCAGCTTGATTCCCGGCACCGGGGAGCTGTTTTTT CASSLIPGTGELFF TRBJ2-2 14 . . TRBV5-1